This T cell receptor (beta chain) originates from a study of blood T cell repertoires in COVID-19. Profiled with immunoSEQ multiplex PCR; TCRdb holds only in-frame clones, not every one. The sample has some 350,000 clones, almost 90% seen once. CDR1 and CDR2 (germline): SEHNR, FQNEAQ (reference sequence). Unmatched junction bases numbered 14, after V lost 2 bases and J lost 7 bases. This CDR3 is 18 amino acids long. V and J are TRBV7-9 and TRBJ2-3, with TRBD2 matching over 11 bases. This clonotype was sampled from a man between 18 and 35 years old with active or convalescent COVID-19. Specimen: peripheral blood. The CDR3 spells CASSLPTSTSGVHYTQYF. DNA of the CDR3: TGTGCCAGCAGCTTACCCACCTCGACTAGCGGGGTTCATTATACGCAGTATTTT.